The 22 T cell receptor beta chains presented below share a single source sample, sequenced in a study of CD8+ T cells in alopecia areata. Treatment indicated: oral pan-JAK inhibitor, 5-10 mg twice daily. TCR sequencing used cDNA made by reverse transcription of extracted RNA. Libraries were prepared by immunoSEQ multiplex PCR; TCRdb keeps only in-frame clonotypes and omits some of them. This sample has some 200,000 clones, with roughly 56% found just once. The source was CD4+ T cells sorted from blood, collected at week 4, from a patient treated with tofacitinib. These receptors were obtained from a human donor with alopecia areata.

This clone was detected only a few times. V usage is TRBV29-1 and J usage is TRBJ1-1; D gene ambiguous. Germline assignment: CDR1 SQVTM and CDR2 ANQGSEA. The length of the CDR3 is 13 residues. V was clipped by 4 bases and J by 4 bases, with 13 bases between them. CDR3 in DNA: TGCAGCGTTGGTGAAGGGTCGGCCACTGAAGCTTTCTTT. Its protein is CSVGEGSATEAFF. The whole variable domain, remainder taken from reference TRBV29-1 and TRBJ1-1, is SAVISQKPSRDICQRGTSLTIQCQVDSQVTMMFWYRQQPGQSLTLIATANQGSEATYESGFVIDKFPISRPNLTFSTLTVSNMSPEDSSIYLCSVGEGSATEAFFGQGTRLTVV.

This clone was seen at least ten times. Other DNA sequences in the sample encode the same CDR3. The CDR3 region is CAWSRQLNTEAFF. The CDR3 coding sequence is TGTGCCTGGTCAAGACAGTTGAACACTGAAGCTTTCTTT. This sequence joins TRBV30 and TRBJ1-1; D is possibly TRBD1 (5 bases). Germline CDR1 reads GTSNPN; CDR2 reads SVGIG (reference sequence). This CDR3 contains 13 residues. V was trimmed by 5 bases and J by 0 bases, leaving 10 bases between them.

This clone has a handful of counts. V is TRBV29-1 and J is TRBJ2-4, with TRBD1 matching over 8 bases. Germline CDR1 reads SQVTM; CDR2 reads ANQGSEA. V lost 6 bases to trimming and J lost 9 bases; unmatched junction nucleotides: 16. This CDR3 has 15 amino acids. The CDR3 DNA is TGCAGCGTCGCGGGACAGGCGGTCCTCCCGGGCATTCAGTACTTC. Protein: CSVAGQAVLPGIQYF.

This clone was picked up a small number of times. The chain links TRBV30 to TRBJ2-3; D not resolved. This CDR3 is built from 13 residues. Germline V gene sequence: CDR1 GTSNPN, CDR2 SVGIG (reference sequence). Trimming removed 0 bases from V and 4 bases from J, with 8 bases in between. CDR3 DNA sequence: TGTGCCTGGAGTGTAAGGTGGTCAGATACGCAGTATTTT. It translates to CAWSVRWSDTQYF.

The chain uses TRBV29-1 and TRBJ1-1; TRBD1 is a possible D gene (6 bases). Germline values: CDR1 SQVTM, CDR2 ANQGSEA. The V end was cut by 4 bases, the J end by 3 bases, with 12 bases between. This CDR3 spans 13 amino acids. The CDR3 sequence is CSVGVGGHTEAFF. DNA of the CDR3: TGCAGCGTTGGGGTCGGGGGCCACACTGAAGCTTTCTTT.

The chain recombines TRBV2 with TRBJ2-1; either TRBD1 or TRBD2 may fit D (5 bases each). The length of the CDR3 is 12 residues. Germline V gene sequence: CDR1 SNHLY, CDR2 FYNNEI. Trimming pared 7 bases from V and 8 bases from J, leaving 12 bases between. CDR3 in DNA: TGTGCCAGCACTGGGGGTGGCCATGAGCAGTTCTTC. Protein product: CASTGGGHEQFF.

This clone was observed a handful of times. The chain couples TRBV4-1 to TRBJ2-3; unclear D gene. Germline V gene sequence: CDR1 MGHRA, CDR2 YSYEKL. The CDR3 loop spans 14 amino acids. V was trimmed by 1 base and J by 2 bases, leaving 7 bases between them. CDR3 protein: CASSQVTNTDTQYF. In DNA, the CDR3 is TGCGCCAGCAGCCAAGTCACGAACACAGATACGCAGTATTTT.

The chain is built from TRBV2 and TRBJ2-2; TRBD1 might be the D (6 bases). Deletions cut 4 bases from V and 4 bases from J, with 13 bases between. Germline CDR1 reads SNHLY; CDR2 reads FYNNEI. The CDR3 covers 15 residues. CDR3: CASSGAGVLTGELFF. The CDR3 nucleotides are TGTGCCAGCAGTGGAGCAGGGGTTCTCACCGGGGAGCTGTTTTTT.

The V and J genes are TRBV15 and TRBJ2-7; D is uncertain. This CDR3 comprises 13 residues. From germline, CDR1 is LNHNV and CDR2 YYDKDF (reference sequence). The ends were cut back, 6 bases at V and 0 bases at J, with 9 bases in the middle. CDR3 nucleotide sequence: TGTGCCACCAGTCGGACGTACTCCTACGAGCAGTACTTC. Translating gives CATSRTYSYEQYF.

About this clone itself: Other DNA sequences of this sample code for an identical CDR3. In DNA, the CDR3 is TGTGCCTGGAGTCGGGGGACCGGGGAGCTGTTTTTT. Translated: CAWSRGTGELFF. The chain links TRBV30 to TRBJ2-2; D is possibly TRBD2 (6 bases). Germline lookup yields CDR1 GTSNPN and CDR2 SVGIG (reference sequence). The CDR3 is 12 amino acids. V was clipped by 2 bases and J by 5 bases, with 6 bases between them.

This clone was picked up a small number of times. The rearrangement uses TRBV5-1 and TRBJ2-1; 7 bases agree with TRBD1. V was clipped by 4 bases and J by 7 bases; unmatched bases: 5. The V gene's germline CDR1 is SGHRS and CDR2 YFSETQ. The CDR3 loop spans 13 amino acids. The DNA for the CDR3 is TGCGCCAGCAGCAGGACAGGCGGGAATGAGCAGTTCTTC. Translation: CASSRTGGNEQFF.

V gene TRBV11-2 combines with J gene TRBJ2-7, with TRBD2 identical over 13 bases. CDR3 length equals 17 residues. Germline assignment: CDR1 SGHAT and CDR2 FQNNGV. V lost 0 bases to trimming and J lost 4 bases; unmatched junction nucleotides: 6. DNA for the CDR3: TGTGCCAGCAGCTTAGACCGACGACTAGCGGGGGGATACGAGCAGTACTTC. Its protein product is CASSLDRRLAGGYEQYF.

V and J are TRBV5-1 and TRBJ2-7; D is unresolved. Germline-derived CDR1 and CDR2 are SGHRS and YFSETQ. This CDR3 has 15 residues. With 3 bases removed from V and 1 base from J, the gap between germline ends came to 14 bases. The CDR3 protein is CASSSTPQKSYEQYF. CDR3 nucleotides: TGCGCCAGCAGCTCGACTCCCCAGAAATCCTACGAGCAGTACTTC.

This clone was observed a few times. The rearrangement joins TRBV29-1 to TRBJ1-1; no firm D call. The CDR3 has 12 amino acids. Germline V gene lookup returns CDR1 SQVTM and CDR2 ANQGSEA. The V gene lost 0 bases and the J gene lost 1 base, with 3 bases spanning the gap. The CDR3: CSVEDTNTEAFF. The DNA for the CDR3 is TGCAGCGTTGAAGATACGAACACTGAAGCTTTCTTT. Together with reference TRBV29-1 and TRBJ1-1, the CDR3 gives the full variable domain: SAVISQKPSRDICQRGTSLTIQCQVDSQVTMMFWYRQQPGQSLTLIATANQGSEATYESGFVIDKFPISRPNLTFSTLTVSNMSPEDSSIYLCSVEDTNTEAFFGQGTRLTVV.

The chain is built from TRBV18 and TRBJ2-3; D is ambiguous. V was pared by 4 bases and J by 2 bases, with 4 bases between. CDR3 length: 12 amino acids. The germline V gene encodes CDR1 KGHSH and CDR2 LQKENI. Here the CDR3 reads CASSQPTDTQYF. Here the CDR3 DNA reads TGTGCCAGCTCACAACCCACAGATACGCAGTATTTT.

V gene TRBV29-1 combines with J gene TRBJ2-5; weak D call: TRBD1 (6 bases). This CDR3 is 14 amino acids long. Trimming left V 7 bases short and J 4 bases short, with 19 bases between. Germline-derived CDR1 and CDR2 are SQVTM and ANQGSEA. The CDR3, as DNA: TGCAGCGGTTTCACAGGGCCCACTGGAGAGACCCAGTACTTC. It encodes CSGFTGPTGETQYF.

Worth noting for this clone: The same CDR3 is also encoded by other DNA sequences in this sample. The chain couples TRBV30 to TRBJ2-5; D ambiguous. Looked up from germline, CDR1 is GTSNPN and CDR2 is SVGIG (reference sequence). The CDR3 length is 11 residues. The V gene lost 2 bases and the J gene lost 3 bases, with 4 bases spanning the gap. CDR3 sequence reads: CAWSPKETQYF. The DNA for the CDR3 is TGTGCCTGGAGTCCCAAAGAGACCCAGTACTTC.

The chain joins TRBV6-5 to TRBJ1-6; perhaps TRBD1 as D (5 bases). Deletions cut 4 bases from V and 8 bases from J, with 12 bases between. This CDR3 region has 14 residues. From germline, CDR1 is MNHEY and CDR2 SVGAGI. CDR3 nucleotide sequence: TGTGCCAGCAGTTGGCAGGGCTTTGATTCACCCCTCCACTTT. This encodes CASSWQGFDSPLHF.

The CDR3, as DNA: TGCGCCAGCAGCACCGGGGGGTCAGAGACCCAGTACTTC. Amino acid sequence: CASSTGGSETQYF. The chain employs TRBV5-1 and TRBJ2-5, with 7 bases matching TRBD2. Trimming took 4 bases from V and 4 from J; bases not matched to a gene: 4. Germline V CDR1 and CDR2: SGHRS, YFSETQ. The CDR3 sequence is 13 residues long.

There are a few counts of this clone. The V gene is TRBV6-4, the J gene TRBJ1-1; weak D call: TRBD1 (5 bases). The germline CDR1 and CDR2 sequences are MRHNA and SNTAGT. Trimming pared 3 bases from V and 1 base from J, leaving 9 bases between. The CDR3 length is 14 residues. The CDR3 bases are TGTGCCAGCAGTGAGGGGCAGGGGAACACTGAAGCTTTCTTT. Translation: CASSEGQGNTEAFF.

The V gene is TRBV29-1, the J gene TRBJ2-4; tentatively, D is TRBD1 (6 bases). Trimming took off 2 bases at V and 6 bases at J, with 14 bases between the two ends. CDR1 is SQVTM and CDR2 is ANQGSEA in the germline V gene. CDR3 size: 14 residues. CDR3 sequence (DNA): TGCAGCGTTGAAAAGGGGGAGAGCCCAAACATTCAGTACTTC. It specifies CSVEKGESPNIQYF.

In this sample, this clone turned up once. This sequence joins TRBV20-1 and TRBJ1-2; D is unresolved. The CDR3 totals 11 residues. The V end was cut by 5 bases, the J end by 6 bases, with 10 bases between. The germline V gene encodes CDR1 DFQATT and CDR2 SNEGSKA (reference sequence). CDR3 sequence (DNA): TGCAGTGCTTACGGATCGGATGGCTACACCTTC. Its protein product is CSAYGSDGYTF.